A selection of T cell receptor beta chains follows, all from one sample in a study of T-cell memory formation after mild COVID-19. TCRdb independently ran MiXCR on the 5' RACE reads; one entry per CDR3 protein. This sample has some 57,000 distinct CDR3 sequences, with approximately 12% found just once. The specimen was PBMCs or a T cell subset sorted from them (not recorded which). The receptor set was obtained from a man aged 18-30 years who had mild COVID-19 (a few samples of this study predate the infection). Cell type and time point are not known. The CDR3 runs from the conserved cysteine through the conserved F or W. Fields, in order: J gene, clone size, V gene, CDR3 protein. The size field is filled for only some rows; it gives once, few, many or a size class.

TRBJ2-4 | - | TRBV12-3/TRBV12-4 | CASSFTGAQNIQYF
TRBJ1-2 | few | TRBV5-1 | CASSWGAYGYTF
TRBJ2-5 | - | TRBV11-2 | CASSLVRSTSETQYF
TRBJ2-3 | few | TRBV5-4 | CASSSGLAGGWGDTQYF
TRBJ2-5 | many | TRBV28 | CASSFSGQTWYF
TRBJ2-2 | few | TRBV5-6 | CASSLGTELFF
TRBJ2-6 | many | TRBV7-2 | CASSYVGTANSGANVLTF
TRBJ1-2 | - | TRBV4-3 | CASSQDRGSYGYTF
TRBJ1-2 | few | TRBV7-2 | CASTTGTGYGYTF
TRBJ2-6 | many | TRBV5-5 | CASTLLSGANVLTF
TRBJ2-7 | few | TRBV20-1 | CSAIRPGINYEQYF
TRBJ2-5 | many | TRBV5-1 | CASSRGRGETQYF
TRBJ1-2 | - | TRBV19 | CASSPWTGGNYGYTF
TRBJ1-4 | - | TRBV9 | CASSYGQAWNEKLFF
TRBJ2-5 | many | TRBV7-2 | CASSRGTGYQGETQYF
TRBJ2-5 | - | TRBV3-1 | CASSPGGAQETQYF
TRBJ2-1 | - | TRBV10-3 | CAISLAGGRASNEQFF
TRBJ1-2 | - | TRBV7-2 | CASSPDVNYGYTF
TRBJ1-1 | many | TRBV20-1 | CSARGGSRDTEAFF
TRBJ2-1 | few | TRBV3-1 | CASSGMVRDYNEQFF
TRBJ2-3 | - | TRBV20-1 | CSASGADTQYF
TRBJ1-3 | - | TRBV20-1 | CSAVQGAGNTIYF
TRBJ1-5 | few | TRBV7-8 | CASSSDRGNQPQHF
TRBJ1-5 | - | TRBV3-1 | CASSLQGQPQHF